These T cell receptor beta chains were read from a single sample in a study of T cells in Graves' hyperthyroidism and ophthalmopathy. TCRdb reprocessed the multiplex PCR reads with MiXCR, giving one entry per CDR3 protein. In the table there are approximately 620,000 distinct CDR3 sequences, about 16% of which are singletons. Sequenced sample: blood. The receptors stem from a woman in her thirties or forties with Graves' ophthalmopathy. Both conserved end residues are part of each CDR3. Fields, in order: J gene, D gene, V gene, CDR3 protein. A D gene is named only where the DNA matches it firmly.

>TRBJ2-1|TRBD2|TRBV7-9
CASSLTSGSWDNEQFF
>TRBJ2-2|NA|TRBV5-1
CASSPGISGELFF
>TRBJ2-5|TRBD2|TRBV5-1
CASSRTSGRDQETQYF
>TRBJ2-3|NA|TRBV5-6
CASSFRRPTQYF
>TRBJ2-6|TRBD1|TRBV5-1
CASSFGTGGNSRASGANVLTF
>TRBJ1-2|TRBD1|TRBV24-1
CATSDDRDSSYGYTF
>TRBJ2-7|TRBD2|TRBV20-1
CSTSGMMISQYF
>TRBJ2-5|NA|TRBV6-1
CASSAWEGGLETQYF
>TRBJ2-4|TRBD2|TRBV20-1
CSARSSGGGAKNIQYF
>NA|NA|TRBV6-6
CASSYSGSHEQFF
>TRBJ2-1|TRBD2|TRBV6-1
CASRPRLAGVNEQFF
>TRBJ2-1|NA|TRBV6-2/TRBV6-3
CASSLGSRSVGEQFF
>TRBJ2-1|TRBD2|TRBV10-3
CAISAGTSGYNEQFF
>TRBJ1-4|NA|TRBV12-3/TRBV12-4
CASLHWGNEKLFF
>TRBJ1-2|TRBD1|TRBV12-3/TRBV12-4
CASSGLAGQGIGGYTF
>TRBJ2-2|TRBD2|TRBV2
CASTGGLAGATGELFF
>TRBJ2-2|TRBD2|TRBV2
CASIRTSGNTWELFF
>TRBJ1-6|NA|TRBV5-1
CASSLERTYNSPLHF
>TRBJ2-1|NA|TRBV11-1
CASSLDPGRQFF
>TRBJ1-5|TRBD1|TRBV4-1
CASSQEQGAQPQHF
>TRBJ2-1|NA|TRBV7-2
CASSSQGYEQFF
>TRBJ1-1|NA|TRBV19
CASSRTVNTEAFF